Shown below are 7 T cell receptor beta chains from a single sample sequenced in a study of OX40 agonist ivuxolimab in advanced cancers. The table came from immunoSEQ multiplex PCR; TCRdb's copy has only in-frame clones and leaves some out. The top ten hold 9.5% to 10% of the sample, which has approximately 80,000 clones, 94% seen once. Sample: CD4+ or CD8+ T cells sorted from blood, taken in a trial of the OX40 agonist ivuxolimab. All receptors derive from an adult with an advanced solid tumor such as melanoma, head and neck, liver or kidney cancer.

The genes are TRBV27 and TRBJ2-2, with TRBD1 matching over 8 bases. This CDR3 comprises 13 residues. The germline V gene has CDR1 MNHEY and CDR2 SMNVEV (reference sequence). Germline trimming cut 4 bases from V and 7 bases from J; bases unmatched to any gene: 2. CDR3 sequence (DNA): TGTGCCAGCAGTTCGACAGGGGTCGGGGAGCTGTTTTTT. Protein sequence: CASSSTGVGELFF.

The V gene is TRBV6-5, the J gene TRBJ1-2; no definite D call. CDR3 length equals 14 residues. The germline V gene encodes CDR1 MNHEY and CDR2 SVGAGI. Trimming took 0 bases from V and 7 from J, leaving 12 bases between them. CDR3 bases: TGTGCCAGCAGTTACTCGGAGGAGGGCAGTGGCTACACCTTC. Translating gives CASSYSEEGSGYTF.

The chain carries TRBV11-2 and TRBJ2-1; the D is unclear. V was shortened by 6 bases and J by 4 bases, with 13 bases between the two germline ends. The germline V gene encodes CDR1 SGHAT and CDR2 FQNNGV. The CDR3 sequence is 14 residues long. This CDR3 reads CASRAKGLYNEQFF. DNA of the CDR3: TGTGCCAGCAGGGCCAAGGGCCTTTACAATGAGCAGTTCTTC. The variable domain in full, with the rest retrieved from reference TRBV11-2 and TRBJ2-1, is EAGVAQSPRYKIIEKRQSVAFWCNPISGHATLYWYQQILGQGPKLLIQFQNNGVVDDSQLPKDRFSAERLKGVDSTLKIQPAKLEDSAVYLCASRAKGLYNEQFFGPGTRLTVL.

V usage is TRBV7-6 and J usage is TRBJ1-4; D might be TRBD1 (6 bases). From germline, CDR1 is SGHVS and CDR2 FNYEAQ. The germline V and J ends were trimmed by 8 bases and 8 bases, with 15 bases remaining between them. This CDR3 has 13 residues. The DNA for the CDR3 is TGTGCCAGCGCCGATCTTGGGGGCGAAAAACTGTTTTTT. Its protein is CASADLGGEKLFF.

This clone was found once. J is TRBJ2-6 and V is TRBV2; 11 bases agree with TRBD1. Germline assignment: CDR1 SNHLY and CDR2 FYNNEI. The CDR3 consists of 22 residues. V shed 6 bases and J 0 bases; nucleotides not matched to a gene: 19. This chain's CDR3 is CASREGQGVGFSYASGANVLTF. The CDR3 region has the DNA TGTGCCAGCAGGGAGGGACAGGGGGTCGGATTCTCTTACGCCTCTGGGGCCAACGTCCTGACTTTC.

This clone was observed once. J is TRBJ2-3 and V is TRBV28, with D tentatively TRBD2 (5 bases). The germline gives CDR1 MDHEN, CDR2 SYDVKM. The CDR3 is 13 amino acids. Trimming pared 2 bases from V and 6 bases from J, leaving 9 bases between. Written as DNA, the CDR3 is TGTGCCAGCAGTTTACTAGCAGGTGATACGCAGTATTTT. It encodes CASSLLAGDTQYF.

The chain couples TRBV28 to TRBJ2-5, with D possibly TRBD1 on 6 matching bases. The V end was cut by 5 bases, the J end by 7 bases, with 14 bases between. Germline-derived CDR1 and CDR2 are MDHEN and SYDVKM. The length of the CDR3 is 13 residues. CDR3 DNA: TGTGCCAGCAGTCCGGACAGCGTGAGGACCCAGTACTTC. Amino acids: CASSPDSVRTQYF. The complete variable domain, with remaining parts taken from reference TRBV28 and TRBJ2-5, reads DVKVTQSSRYLVKRTGEKVFLECVQDMDHENMFWYRQDPGLGLRLIYFSYDVKMKEKGDIPEGYSVSREKKERFSLILESASTNQTSMYLCASSPDSVRTQYFGPGTRLLVL.